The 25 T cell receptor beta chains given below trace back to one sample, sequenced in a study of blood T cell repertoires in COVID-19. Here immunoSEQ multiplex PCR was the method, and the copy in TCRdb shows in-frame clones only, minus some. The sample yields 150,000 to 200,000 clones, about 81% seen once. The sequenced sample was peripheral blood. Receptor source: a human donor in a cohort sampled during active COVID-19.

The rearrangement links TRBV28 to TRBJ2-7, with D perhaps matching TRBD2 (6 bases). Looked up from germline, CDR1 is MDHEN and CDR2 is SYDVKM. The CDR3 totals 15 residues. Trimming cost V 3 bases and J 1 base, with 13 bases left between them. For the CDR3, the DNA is TGTGCCAGCAGTTTTATAAGCGGGCCATCCTACGAGCAGTACTTC. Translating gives CASSFISGPSYEQYF.

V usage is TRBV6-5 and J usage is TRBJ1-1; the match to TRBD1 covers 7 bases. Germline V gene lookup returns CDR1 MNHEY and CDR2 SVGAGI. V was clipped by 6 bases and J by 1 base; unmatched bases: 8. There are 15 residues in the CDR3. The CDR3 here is CASRAQGGWNTEAFF. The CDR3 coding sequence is TGTGCCAGCAGGGCTCAGGGGGGCTGGAACACTGAAGCTTTCTTT.

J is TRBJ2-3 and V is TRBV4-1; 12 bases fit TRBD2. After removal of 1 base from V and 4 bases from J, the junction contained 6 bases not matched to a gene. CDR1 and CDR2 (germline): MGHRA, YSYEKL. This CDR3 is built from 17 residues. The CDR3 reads CASSQVSSSGGADTQYF. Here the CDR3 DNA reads TGCGCCAGCAGCCAAGTCAGCTCTAGCGGGGGGGCAGATACGCAGTATTTT.

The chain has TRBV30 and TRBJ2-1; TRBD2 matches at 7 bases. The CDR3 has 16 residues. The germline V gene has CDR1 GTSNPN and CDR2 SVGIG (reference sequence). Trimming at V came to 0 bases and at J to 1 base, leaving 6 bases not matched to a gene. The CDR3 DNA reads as TGTGCCTGGAGTGTACTGGGCGGGGGTTCCTACAATGAGCAGTTCTTC. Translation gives CAWSVLGGGSYNEQFF.

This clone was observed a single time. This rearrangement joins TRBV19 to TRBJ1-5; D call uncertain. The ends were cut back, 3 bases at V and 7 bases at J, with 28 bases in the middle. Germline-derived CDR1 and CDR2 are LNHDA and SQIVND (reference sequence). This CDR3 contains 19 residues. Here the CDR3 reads CASSITHSVGRGSGQPQHF. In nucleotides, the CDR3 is TGTGCCAGTAGTATTACTCATTCGGTAGGGCGGGGTTCGGGACAGCCCCAGCATTTT.

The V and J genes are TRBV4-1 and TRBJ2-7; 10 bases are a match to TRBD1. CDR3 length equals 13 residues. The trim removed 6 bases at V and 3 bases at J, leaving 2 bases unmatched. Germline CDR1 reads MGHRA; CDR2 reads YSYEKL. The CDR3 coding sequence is TGCGCCAGCAGGGGGACAGGGGACTACGAGCAGTACTTC. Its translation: CASRGTGDYEQYF.

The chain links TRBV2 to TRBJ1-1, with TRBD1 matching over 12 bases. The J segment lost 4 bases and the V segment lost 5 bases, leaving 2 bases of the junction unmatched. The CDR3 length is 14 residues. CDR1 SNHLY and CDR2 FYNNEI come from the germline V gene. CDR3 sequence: CASSPGQGATEAFF. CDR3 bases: TGTGCCAGCAGTCCGGGACAGGGGGCCACTGAAGCTTTCTTT.

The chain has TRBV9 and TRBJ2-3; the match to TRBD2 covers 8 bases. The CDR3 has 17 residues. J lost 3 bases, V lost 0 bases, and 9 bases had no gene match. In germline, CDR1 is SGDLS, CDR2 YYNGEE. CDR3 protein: CASSVVGSGTGTDTQYF. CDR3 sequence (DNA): TGTGCCAGCAGCGTAGTTGGTAGCGGGACGGGAACAGATACGCAGTATTTT.

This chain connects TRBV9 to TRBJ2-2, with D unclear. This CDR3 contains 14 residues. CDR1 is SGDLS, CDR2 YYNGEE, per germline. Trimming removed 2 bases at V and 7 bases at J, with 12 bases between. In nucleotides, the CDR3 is TGTGCCAGCAGCGTCACGGGTTCGATCGGGGAGCTGTTTTTT. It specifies CASSVTGSIGELFF.

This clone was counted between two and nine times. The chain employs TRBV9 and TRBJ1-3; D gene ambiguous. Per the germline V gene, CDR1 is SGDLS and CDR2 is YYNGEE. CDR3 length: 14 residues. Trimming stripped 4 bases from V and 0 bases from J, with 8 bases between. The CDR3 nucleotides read TGTGCCAGCAGCCCCCCCTTCTCTGGAAACACCATATATTTT. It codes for CASSPPFSGNTIYF.

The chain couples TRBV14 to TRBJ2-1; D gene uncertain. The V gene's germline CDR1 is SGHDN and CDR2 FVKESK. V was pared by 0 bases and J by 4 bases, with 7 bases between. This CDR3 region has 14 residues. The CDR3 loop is CASSQDPLYNEQFF. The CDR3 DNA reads TGTGCCAGCAGCCAAGATCCCCTTTACAATGAGCAGTTCTTC. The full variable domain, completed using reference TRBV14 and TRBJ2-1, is EAGVTQFPSHSVIEKGQTVTLRCDPISGHDNLYWYRRVMGKEIKFLLHFVKESKQDESGMPNNRFLAERTGGTYSTLKVQPAELEDSGVYFCASSQDPLYNEQFFGPGTRLTVL.

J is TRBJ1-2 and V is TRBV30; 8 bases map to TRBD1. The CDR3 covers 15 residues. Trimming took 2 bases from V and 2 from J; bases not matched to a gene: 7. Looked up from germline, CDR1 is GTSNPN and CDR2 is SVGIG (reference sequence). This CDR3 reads CAWSPRQGSNYGYTF. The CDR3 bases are TGTGCCTGGAGTCCCCGACAGGGGTCGAACTATGGCTACACCTTC.

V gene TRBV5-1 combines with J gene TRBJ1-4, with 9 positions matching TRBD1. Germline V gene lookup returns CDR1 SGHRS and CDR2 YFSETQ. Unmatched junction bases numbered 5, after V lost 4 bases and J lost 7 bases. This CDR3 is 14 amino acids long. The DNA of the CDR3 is TGCGCCAGCAGCCCGGGACAGGGTGGTGAAAAACTGTTTTTT. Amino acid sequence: CASSPGQGGEKLFF.

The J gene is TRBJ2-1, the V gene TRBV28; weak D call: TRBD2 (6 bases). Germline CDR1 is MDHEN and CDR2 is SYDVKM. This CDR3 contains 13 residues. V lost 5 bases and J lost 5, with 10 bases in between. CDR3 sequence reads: CASSAGGHNEQFF. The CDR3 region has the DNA TGTGCCAGCAGTGCCGGGGGACACAATGAGCAGTTCTTC.

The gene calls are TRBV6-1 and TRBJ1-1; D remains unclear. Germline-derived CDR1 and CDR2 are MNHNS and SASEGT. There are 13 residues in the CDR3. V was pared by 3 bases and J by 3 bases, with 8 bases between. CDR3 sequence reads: CASSEGLHTEAFF. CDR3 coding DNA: TGTGCCAGCAGTGAGGGCCTGCACACTGAAGCTTTCTTT.

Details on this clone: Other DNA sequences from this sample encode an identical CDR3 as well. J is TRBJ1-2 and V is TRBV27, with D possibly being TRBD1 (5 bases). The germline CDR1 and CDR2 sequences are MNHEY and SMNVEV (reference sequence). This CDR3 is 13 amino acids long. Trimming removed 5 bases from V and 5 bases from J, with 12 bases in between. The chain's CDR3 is CASSPRDSYGYTF. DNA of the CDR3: TGTGCCAGCAGTCCCCGGGACTCATATGGCTACACCTTC.

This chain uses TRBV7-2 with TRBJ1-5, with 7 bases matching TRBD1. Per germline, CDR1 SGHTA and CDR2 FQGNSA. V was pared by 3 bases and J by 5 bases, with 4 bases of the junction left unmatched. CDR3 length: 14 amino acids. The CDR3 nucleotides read TGTGCCAGCAGCTTTGACAGGGCCTATCAGCCCCAGCATTTT. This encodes CASSFDRAYQPQHF.

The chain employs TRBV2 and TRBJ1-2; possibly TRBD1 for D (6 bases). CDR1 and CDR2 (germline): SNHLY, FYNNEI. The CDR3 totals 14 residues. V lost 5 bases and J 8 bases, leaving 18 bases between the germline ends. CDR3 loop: CASSQGTPRKGYTF. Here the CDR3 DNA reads TGTGCCAGCAGTCAGGGGACACCCAGGAAGGGCTACACCTTC. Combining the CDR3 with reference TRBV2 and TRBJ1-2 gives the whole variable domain EPEVTQTPSHQVTQMGQEVILRCVPISNHLYFYWYRQILGQKVEFLVSFYNNEISEKSEIFDDQFSVERPDGSNFTLKIRSTKLEDSAMYFCASSQGTPRKGYTFGSGTRLTVV.

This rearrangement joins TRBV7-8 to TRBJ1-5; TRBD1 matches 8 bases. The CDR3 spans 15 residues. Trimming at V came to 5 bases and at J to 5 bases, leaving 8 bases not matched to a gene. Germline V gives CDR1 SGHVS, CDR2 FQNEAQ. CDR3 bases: TGTGCCAGCAGCGGGCACGGGACAGGCTATCAGCCCCAGCATTTT. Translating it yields CASSGHGTGYQPQHF.

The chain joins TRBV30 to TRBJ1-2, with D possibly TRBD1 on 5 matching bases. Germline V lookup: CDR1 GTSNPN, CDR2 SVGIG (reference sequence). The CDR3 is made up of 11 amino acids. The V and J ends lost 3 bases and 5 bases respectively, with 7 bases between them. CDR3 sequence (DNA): TGTGCCTGGAGGGGGGGGTATGGCTACACCTTC. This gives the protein CAWRGGYGYTF.

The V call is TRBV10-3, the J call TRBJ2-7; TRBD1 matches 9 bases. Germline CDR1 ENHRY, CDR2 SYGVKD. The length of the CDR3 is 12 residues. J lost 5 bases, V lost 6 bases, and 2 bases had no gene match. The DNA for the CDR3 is TGTGCCATCAGGGACAGGGGTAACGAGCAGTACTTC. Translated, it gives CAIRDRGNEQYF.

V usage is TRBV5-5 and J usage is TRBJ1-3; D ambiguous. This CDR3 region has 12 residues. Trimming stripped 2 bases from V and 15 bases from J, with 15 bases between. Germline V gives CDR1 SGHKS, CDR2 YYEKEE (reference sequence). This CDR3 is CASSLGPREEYF. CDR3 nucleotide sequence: TGTGCCAGCAGCTTAGGCCCCCGGGAGGAATATTTT.

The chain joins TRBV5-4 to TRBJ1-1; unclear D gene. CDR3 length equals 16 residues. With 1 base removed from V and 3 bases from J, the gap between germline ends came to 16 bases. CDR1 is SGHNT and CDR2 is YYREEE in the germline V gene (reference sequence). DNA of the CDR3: TGTGCCAGCAGCTTGCTTTTGGAAGCGGGTTACACTGAAGCTTTCTTT. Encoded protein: CASSLLLEAGYTEAFF.

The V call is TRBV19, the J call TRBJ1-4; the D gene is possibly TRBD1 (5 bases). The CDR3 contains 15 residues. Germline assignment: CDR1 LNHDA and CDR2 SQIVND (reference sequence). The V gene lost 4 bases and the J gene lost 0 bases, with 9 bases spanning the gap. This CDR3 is CASSTGQATNEKLFF. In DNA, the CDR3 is TGTGCCAGTAGTACCGGACAAGCAACTAATGAAAAACTGTTTTTT.

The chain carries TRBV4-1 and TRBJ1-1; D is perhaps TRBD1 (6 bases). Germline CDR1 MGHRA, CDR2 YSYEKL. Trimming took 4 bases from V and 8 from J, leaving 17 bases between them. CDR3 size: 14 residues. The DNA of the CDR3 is TGCGCCAGCAGCCCATCCCGTCGGGGGGCAGAAGCTTTCTTT. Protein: CASSPSRRGAEAFF.